Below, 6 T cell receptor beta chains from the same sample are listed, as sequenced in a study of CD8 T cells in ankylosing spondylitis. Study findings and constraints: Eight or nine highly homologous variants formed a TCR beta motif that appeared characteristic of ankylosing spondylitis blood.

One entry per CDR3 protein, called by TCRdb with MiXCR from the 5' RACE reads. In the table there are roughly 440,000 distinct CDR3 sequences, roughly a sixth of which are singletons. Which antigens these TCRs recognize remains unknown. Source material: blood, either unsorted or a sorted T cell fraction (not recorded which). Source of these receptors: a male donor with ankylosing spondylitis.

This clonotype was observed a few times. This chain uses TRBV10-3 with TRBJ2-1; maybe TRBD2 (6 bases). This CDR3 is built from 15 residues. Per germline, CDR1 ENHRY and CDR2 SYGVKD. The V end lost 5 bases, the J end lost 0 bases, and 11 bases lay between the germline ends. This chain's CDR3 is CAISTGTRSYNEQFF. In DNA form, the CDR3 reads TGTGCCATCAGTACGGGGACTCGCTCCTACAATGAGCAGTTCTTC.

This clonotype was seen ten or more times. This chain joins TRBV12-3 or TRBV12-4 and TRBJ1-1; the D gene is possibly TRBD1 (5 bases). The CDR3 has 16 residues. Trimming left V 5 bases short and J 1 base short, with 17 bases between. CDR3 loop: CASSATMNRRNTEAFF. In DNA form, the CDR3 reads TGTGCCAGCAGTGCCACTATGAACAGGAGGAACACTGAAGCTTTCTTT.

The chain employs TRBV10-3 and TRBJ2-7; D not certain. CDR3 length: 15 amino acids. V was pared by 4 bases and J by 0 bases, with 13 bases between. In germline, CDR1 is ENHRY, CDR2 SYGVKD. CDR3 protein: CAISAQSISSYEQYF. CDR3 nucleotides: TGTGCCATCAGTGCTCAGAGCATATCCTCCTACGAGCAGTACTTC.

V and J are TRBV12-3 or TRBV12-4 and TRBJ1-3, with D perhaps matching TRBD1 (6 bases). This CDR3 has 15 amino acids. Trimming removed 2 bases at V and 4 bases at J, with 12 bases between. The DNA for the CDR3 is TGTGCCAGCAGTTTATACTTCGGGACAGGAAACACCATATATTTT. Residues: CASSLYFGTGNTIYF.

This chain joins TRBV3-1 and TRBJ1-2; D ambiguous. Trimming took 4 bases from V and 6 from J, leaving 12 bases between them. The CDR3 loop spans 13 amino acids. Germline CDR1 LGHDT, CDR2 YNNKEL (reference sequence). The chain's CDR3 is CASSRYNSDGYTF. CDR3 sequence (DNA): TGTGCCAGCAGCCGCTACAACAGCGATGGCTACACCTTC.

The chain recombines TRBV18 with TRBJ2-1; D is unclear. The CDR3 runs 15 residues. The germline V gene encodes CDR1 KGHSH and CDR2 LQKENI. Trimming stripped 7 bases from V and 7 bases from J, with 20 bases between. DNA for the CDR3: TGTGCCAGCTTACCGGCCCTAGTTTTCGGGAATGAGCAGTTCTTC. It codes for CASLPALVFGNEQFF.